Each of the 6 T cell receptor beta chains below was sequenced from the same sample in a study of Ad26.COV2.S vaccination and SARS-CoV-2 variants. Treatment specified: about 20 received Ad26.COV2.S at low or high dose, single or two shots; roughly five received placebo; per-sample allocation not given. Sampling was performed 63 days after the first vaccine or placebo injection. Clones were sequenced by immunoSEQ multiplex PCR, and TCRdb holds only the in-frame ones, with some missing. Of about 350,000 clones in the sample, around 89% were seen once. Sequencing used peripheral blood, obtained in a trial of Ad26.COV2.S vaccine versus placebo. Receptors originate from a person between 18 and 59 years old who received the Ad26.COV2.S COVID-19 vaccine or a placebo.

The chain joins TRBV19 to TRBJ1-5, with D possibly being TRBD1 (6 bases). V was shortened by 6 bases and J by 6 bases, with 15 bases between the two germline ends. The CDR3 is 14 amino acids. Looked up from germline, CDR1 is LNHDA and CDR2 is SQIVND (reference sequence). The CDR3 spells CASRIPGDTQPQHF. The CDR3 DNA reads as TGTGCCAGTAGGATCCCAGGGGACACTCAGCCCCAGCATTTT.

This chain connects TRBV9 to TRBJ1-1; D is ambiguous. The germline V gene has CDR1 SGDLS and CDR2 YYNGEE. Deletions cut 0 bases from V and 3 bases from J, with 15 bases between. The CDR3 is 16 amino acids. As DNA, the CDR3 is TGTGCCAGCAGCGTAGGAACGGGAGGTGGCCACACTGAAGCTTTCTTT. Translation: CASSVGTGGGHTEAFF.

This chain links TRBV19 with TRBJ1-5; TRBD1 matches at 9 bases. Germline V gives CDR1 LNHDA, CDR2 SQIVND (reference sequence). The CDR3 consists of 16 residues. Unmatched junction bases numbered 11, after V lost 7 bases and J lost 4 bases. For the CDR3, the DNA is TGTGCCAGTAATAACAGGGGGCGGGTCTCGAATCAGCCCCAGCATTTT. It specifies CASNNRGRVSNQPQHF.

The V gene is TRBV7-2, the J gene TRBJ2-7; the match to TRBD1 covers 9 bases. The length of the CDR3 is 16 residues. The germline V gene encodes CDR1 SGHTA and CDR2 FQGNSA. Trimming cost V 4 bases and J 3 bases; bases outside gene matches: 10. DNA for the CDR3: TGTGCCAGCAGCTATGCCGGGACAGGGCCTAACTACGAGCAGTACTTC. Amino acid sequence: CASSYAGTGPNYEQYF.

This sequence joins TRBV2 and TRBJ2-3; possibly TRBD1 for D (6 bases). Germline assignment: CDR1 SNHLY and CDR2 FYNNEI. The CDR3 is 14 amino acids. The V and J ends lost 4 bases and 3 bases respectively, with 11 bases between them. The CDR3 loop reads CASSGYQGTDTQYF. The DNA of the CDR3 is TGTGCCAGCAGTGGATACCAGGGGACAGATACGCAGTATTTT.

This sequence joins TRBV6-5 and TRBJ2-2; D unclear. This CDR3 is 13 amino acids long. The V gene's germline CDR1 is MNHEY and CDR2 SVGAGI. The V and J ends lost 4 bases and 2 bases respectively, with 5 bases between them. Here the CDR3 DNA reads TGTGCCAGCAGTTTAGCCAACACCGGGGAGCTGTTTTTT. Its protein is CASSLANTGELFF.